The 8 T cell receptor beta chains in this list originate from one sample, sequenced in a study of blood T cell repertoires in COVID-19. This table comes from immunoSEQ multiplex PCR, and its TCRdb copy is limited to in-frame clones, with some not included. The sample includes around 92,000 clones, 70% to 90% of them seen just once. Sample: peripheral blood. The source is an older woman in a cohort sampled during active or convalescent COVID-19.

This clone was seen only a few times. V is TRBV7-2 and J is TRBJ1-3; 7 bases align to TRBD1. V gave up 5 bases and J gave up 0 bases; unmatched junction bases: 4. CDR1 is SGHTA and CDR2 is FQGNSA in the germline V gene. This CDR3 contains 15 residues. CDR3 DNA sequence: TGTGCCAGCAGCCCCGGGACAGCCTCTGGAAACACCATATATTTT. This sequence encodes CASSPGTASGNTIYF. Full variable domain (missing parts from reference TRBV7-2 and TRBJ1-3): GAGVSQSPSNKVTEKGKDVELRCDPISGHTALYWYRQSLGQGLEFLIYFQGNSAPDKSGLPSDRFSAERTGGSVSTLTIQRTQQEDSAVYLCASSPGTASGNTIYFGEGSWLTVV.

This clone was seen only a few times. This sequence joins TRBV19 and TRBJ1-2; TRBD1 matches 8 bases. CDR1 LNHDA and CDR2 SQIVND come from the germline V gene (reference sequence). The CDR3 has 13 residues. Trimming removed 6 bases from V and 4 bases from J; junction bases left unmatched: 4. This CDR3 reads CASSRTGPYGYTF. For the CDR3, the DNA is TGTGCCAGTAGCCGGACAGGGCCCTATGGCTACACCTTC.

The chain carries TRBV5-1 and TRBJ2-7; 7 bases are a match to TRBD1. This CDR3 comprises 14 residues. Germline lookup yields CDR1 SGHRS and CDR2 YFSETQ. J gave up 5 bases and V 2 bases, and 7 bases lay outside the gene matches. The CDR3 is CASSFNQGVNEQYF. The CDR3 bases are TGCGCCAGCAGCTTTAATCAGGGGGTGAACGAGCAGTACTTC.

The genes are TRBV19 and TRBJ1-5; tentatively, D is TRBD1 (6 bases). Germline CDR1 reads LNHDA; CDR2 reads SQIVND (reference sequence). The CDR3 sequence is 14 residues long. The ends were cut back, 4 bases at V and 6 bases at J, with 13 bases in the middle. The DNA of the CDR3 is TGTGCCAGTAGTACTACAGGGCAGGGTCAGCCCCAGCATTTT. Amino acids: CASSTTGQGQPQHF.

The chain joins TRBV6-5 to TRBJ1-1, with 8 bases lining up with TRBD1. The V gene's germline CDR1 is MNHEY and CDR2 SVGAGI. The CDR3 loop spans 14 amino acids. The J segment lost 4 bases and the V segment lost 2 bases, leaving 3 bases of the junction unmatched. In DNA, the CDR3 is TGTGCCAGCAGTTACGCGCAGGGGGCCACTGAAGCTTTCTTT. It encodes CASSYAQGATEAFF.

The rearrangement uses TRBV4-1 and TRBJ2-2; 9 bases align to TRBD1. Germline values: CDR1 MGHRA, CDR2 YSYEKL. The CDR3 consists of 14 residues. Losses at the gene ends were 3 bases for V and 6 bases for J; bases not matched to a gene: 2. The CDR3 coding sequence is TGCGCCAGCAGCCACCGGGACAGGGCCGGGGAGCTGTTTTTT. It specifies CASSHRDRAGELFF.

The CDR3 region is CASSLRGRGRDWAYEQYF. In DNA form, the CDR3 reads TGTGCCAGCAGTTTAAGGGGCAGGGGGCGAGATTGGGCCTACGAGCAGTACTTC. The chain carries TRBV28 and TRBJ2-7; TRBD1 matches at 8 bases. The CDR3 is 18 residues long. V lost 2 bases and J lost 2; bases outside the gene matches: 14. The germline CDR1 and CDR2 sequences are MDHEN and SYDVKM. The variable domain in full, with the rest retrieved from reference TRBV28 and TRBJ2-7, is DVKVTQSSRYLVKRTGEKVFLECVQDMDHENMFWYRQDPGLGLRLIYFSYDVKMKEKGDIPEGYSVSREKKERFSLILESASTNQTSMYLCASSLRGRGRDWAYEQYFGPGTRLTVT.

The V gene is TRBV2, the J gene TRBJ1-2, with a possible D match to TRBD1 (5 bases). This CDR3 region has 12 residues. CDR1 is SNHLY, CDR2 FYNNEI, per germline. V was shortened by 8 bases and J by 3 bases, with 10 bases between the two germline ends. The CDR3 loop is CASVAGHYGYTF. CDR3 nucleotides: TGTGCCAGCGTCGCAGGGCACTATGGCTACACCTTC. Full variable domain (remainder filled in from reference TRBV2 and TRBJ1-2): EPEVTQTPSHQVTQMGQEVILRCVPISNHLYFYWYRQILGQKVEFLVSFYNNEISEKSEIFDDQFSVERPDGSNFTLKIRSTKLEDSAMYFCASVAGHYGYTFGSGTRLTVV.